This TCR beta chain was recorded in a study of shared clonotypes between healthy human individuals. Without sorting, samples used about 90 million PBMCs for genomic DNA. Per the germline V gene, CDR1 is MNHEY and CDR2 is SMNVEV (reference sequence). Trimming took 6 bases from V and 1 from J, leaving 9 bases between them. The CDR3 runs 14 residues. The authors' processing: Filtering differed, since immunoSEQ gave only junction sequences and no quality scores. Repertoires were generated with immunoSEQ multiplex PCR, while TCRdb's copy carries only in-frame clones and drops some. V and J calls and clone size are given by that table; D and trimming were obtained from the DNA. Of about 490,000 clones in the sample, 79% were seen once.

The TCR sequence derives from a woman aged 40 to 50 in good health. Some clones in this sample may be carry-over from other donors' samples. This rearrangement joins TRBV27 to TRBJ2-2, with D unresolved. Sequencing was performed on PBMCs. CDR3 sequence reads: CASSRYRNTGELFF. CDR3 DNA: TGTGCCAGCAGCCGTTACAGGAACACCGGGGAGCTGTTTTTT.